Listed here is a single T cell receptor beta chain. Authors' analysis steps: Amplification with reference gene primers provided the estimates of nucleated cell counts. The data were produced by immunoSEQ multiplex PCR, yet TCRdb's version contains in-frame clones alone and is incomplete. V and J calls and clone size follow that table, whereas D and trimming were derived from the DNA. Of about 280,000 clones detected, approximately 83% appear once; the ten largest clones hold 7.5% to 10%. The source of the sample is a study of blood T cell repertoires in COVID-19. Study-wide background: Sites across the United States, Italy and Spain contributed samples from acute and convalescent COVID-19. T cells, B-cell-depleted T cells, or PBMCs provided the cDNA or gDNA that served as material.

V was clipped by 2 bases and J by 10 bases, with 11 bases between them. CDR3 size: 12 residues. Germline values: CDR1 MDHEN, CDR2 SYDVKM. The sequence was obtained from a woman between 45 and 60 years old who had recovered from COVID-19. V gene TRBV28 combines with J gene TRBJ1-2, with D tentatively TRBD1 (5 bases). The material sequenced was peripheral blood. CDR3 bases: TGTGCCAGCAGTTTACAGGGACTCTTCTACACCTTC. Its protein product is CASSLQGLFYTF.